This T cell receptor beta chain was documented in a study of shared clonotypes between healthy human individuals. The table came from immunoSEQ multiplex PCR; TCRdb's copy has only in-frame clones and leaves some out. The repertoire holds approximately 2,000,000 clones, around 95% seen once, with about 1.7% in the top ten. Naive CD8 populations comprised CD45RO-negative cells positively selected for CCR7, excluding terminally differentiated effector memory CD45RA+ cells. Trimming took off 10 bases at V and 6 bases at J, with 21 bases between the two ends. The CDR3 consists of 14 residues. Germline V lookup: CDR1 MNHEY, CDR2 SMNVEV (reference sequence).

The chain employs TRBV27 and TRBJ1-2; weak D call: TRBD1 (6 bases). The source of this sequence is a man aged 18 to 29 in good health. Some clones in this sample may be carry-over from other donors' samples. Specimen: naive CD8+ T cells from PBMCs. The CDR3 sequence is CATRVVGAPNGYTF. The CDR3 coding sequence is TGTGCCACCAGGGTTGTGGGGGCCCCCAATGGCTACACCTTC.